This TCR beta chain was obtained from a study of cytomegalovirus exposure and HLA in healthy donors. All the people who gave samples were healthy bone marrow donors. With regard to this clone: As yet, its antigen is unknown.

PCR amplification relied on 60 Vbeta primers (plus 13 Jbeta primers). TCRdb's table, derived via immunoSEQ multiplex PCR, lists solely in-frame clones and lacks some. The table shows more than 110,000 clones, with about 75% occurring only once. This CDR3 region has 13 residues. Per germline, CDR1 MNHEY and CDR2 SMNVEV (reference sequence). V was cut by 1 base and J by 3 bases, with 7 bases left in between. General study findings and limits: Later genetic work tied a missense DCLRE1C variant to beta-chain V and J trimming.

The specimen sequenced was PBMCs. The source of this sequence is a man aged 18 to 29 in good health and CMV-seronegative. The genes are TRBV27 and TRBJ2-7, with D perhaps matching TRBD2 (5 bases). CDR3 protein: CASSLFGSYEQYF. The DNA for the CDR3 is TGTGCCAGCAGTTTATTTGGGAGCTACGAGCAGTACTTC.